This T cell receptor delta chain originates from a study of Vδ1+ human thymocytes. After alphabeta T cell depletion, CD3+ Vdelta1+ Vdelta2- thymocytes were sorted. With respect to this clone: What it binds is not known.

Findings and limits, study-wide: The authors advised highly purified populations and single-cell validation. Thymic TRG and TRD repertoires appeared highly polyclonal, with Gaussian CDR3 length distributions.

The V gene lost 6 bases and the J gene lost 0 bases, with 41 bases spanning the gap. The CDR3 sequence is 24 residues long. The V gene's germline CDR1 is TSWWSYY and CDR2 QGS. The template was reverse-transcribed extracted RNA. Multiplex PCR used pooled V-gene forward primers and a constant-region reverse primer to amplify CDR3s. TCRdb reanalyzed the multiplex PCR reads using CATT. The sample has about 53,000 delta-chain clones, over 12% seen once. The origin of this receptor is a girl less than two years old who had congenital heart surgery. Material: Vdelta1+ gamma-delta thymocytes from the thymus. Subset in this sample: FACS-sorted CD3+ TCRalphabeta- TCRVdelta1+ TCRVdelta2- thymocytes. This chain joins TRDV1 and TRDJ1, with D perhaps TRDD3 (6 bases). CDR3 nucleotide sequence: TGTGCTCTTGGAGAAAATTTCCTCGGTATCGGCTATCGAGGGGGGACCCCTTACACCGATAAACTCATCTTT. Its translation is CALGENFLGIGYRGGTPYTDKLIF.